This T cell receptor beta chain was captured in a study of blood T cell repertoires in COVID-19. As for the study in general: T cells, B-cell-depleted T cells, or PBMCs provided the cDNA or gDNA that served as material.

In the authors' methods: The assay estimated nucleated cells by amplifying reference gene primers. Repertoires were generated with immunoSEQ multiplex PCR, while TCRdb's copy carries only in-frame clones and drops some. That table supplies the V and J calls and clone size; D and trimming were determined from the DNA. The data show 100,000 to 150,000 clones, with 90% seen just once and around 3.6% held by the top ten. CDR3 size: 16 residues. Germline-derived CDR1 and CDR2 are SGHAT and FQNNGV. Trimming took 1 base from V and 6 from J; bases not matched to a gene: 5. This sequence originates from a man aged 50 to 59 with active COVID-19. Sequences were obtained from peripheral blood. This chain connects TRBV11-2 to TRBJ2-1, with 11 bases fitting TRBD2. For the CDR3, the DNA is TGTGCCAGCAGCTTAGCTGTAGCGGGGGGGGTCAATGAGCAGTTCTTC. It specifies CASSLAVAGGVNEQFF.